The 4 T cell receptor beta chains below were found in one sample sequenced in a study of cytomegalovirus exposure and HLA in healthy donors. 60 Vbeta and 13 Jbeta primers were used in PCR. The assay was immunoSEQ multiplex PCR, and TCRdb's table has in-frame clones only and misses some. The repertoire holds about 120,000 clones, 80% seen once, with 8% to 9% in the top ten. Sequencing input: PBMCs. The receptors shown here come from a female donor in good health and CMV-seropositive.

The J gene is TRBJ2-3, the V gene TRBV5-1; the match to TRBD2 covers 10 bases. The CDR3 has 16 residues. Per the germline V gene, CDR1 is SGHRS and CDR2 is YFSETQ. After removal of 2 bases from V and 2 bases from J, the junction contained 5 bases not matched to a gene. CDR3 nucleotide sequence: TGCGCCAGCAGCTTCAATAGCGGGGGGTTCACAGATACGCAGTATTTT. Amino acid sequence: CASSFNSGGFTDTQYF.

The chain recombines TRBV4-1 with TRBJ2-7; a possible D gene is TRBD1 (6 bases). V was cut by 2 bases and J by 2 bases, with 16 bases left in between. Germline V gives CDR1 MGHRA, CDR2 YSYEKL. The CDR3 covers 16 residues. The CDR3 bases are TGCGCCAGCAGCCAACAAGGGGGAACAGGGCCCTACGAGCAGTACTTC. This sequence encodes CASSQQGGTGPYEQYF.

This chain links TRBV7-9 with TRBJ1-1; D remains ambiguous. Trimming pared 1 base from V and 1 base from J, leaving 10 bases between. Germline assignment: CDR1 SEHNR and CDR2 FQNEAQ (reference sequence). The CDR3 spans 15 residues. DNA of the CDR3: TGTGCCAGCAGCTTAGAAGTAGCGCCGAACACTGAAGCTTTCTTT. Translating it yields CASSLEVAPNTEAFF.

V is TRBV5-1 and J is TRBJ2-7; 7 bases map to TRBD1. CDR3 length equals 16 residues. CDR1 and CDR2 from the germline V gene are SGHRS and YFSETQ. V was pared by 4 bases and J by 0 bases, with 10 bases of the junction left unmatched. CDR3 protein: CASSPSRQGSSYEQYF. The CDR3 DNA follows: TGCGCCAGCAGCCCCTCGAGACAGGGATCCTCCTACGAGCAGTACTTC.